This entry concerns a single TCR beta chain. This sample stems from a study of blood T cell repertoires in COVID-19. Enrollees, about 18 to 89 years old, lived in 24 US areas. Either two negative PCRs, clearance, or symptom resolution qualified Cohort 3 donors as recovered. Authors' methods: Reference gene primer amplification yielded estimated nucleated cell counts. Data came from immunoSEQ multiplex PCR; TCRdb stores just in-frame clones and leaves some out. V and J calls and clone size follow that table, whereas D and trimming were derived from the DNA. The data show 200,000 to 250,000 clones, with around four fifths seen just once and 9.2% held by the top ten. Per the germline V gene, CDR1 is KGHDR and CDR2 is SFDVKD. The CDR3 spans 16 residues. The junction had 4 bases not matched to a gene; V was cut back by 3 bases and J by 4 bases.

V gene TRBV24-1 combines with J gene TRBJ2-1; 11 bases are a match to TRBD1. The receptor was isolated from a man between 40 and 49 years old who had recovered from COVID-19. Source material: PBMCs or T cells enriched from blood (not recorded which). CDR3 residues: CATSDEGQGAYNEQFF. The DNA of the CDR3 is TGTGCCACCAGTGATGAAGGACAGGGGGCATACAATGAGCAGTTCTTC.